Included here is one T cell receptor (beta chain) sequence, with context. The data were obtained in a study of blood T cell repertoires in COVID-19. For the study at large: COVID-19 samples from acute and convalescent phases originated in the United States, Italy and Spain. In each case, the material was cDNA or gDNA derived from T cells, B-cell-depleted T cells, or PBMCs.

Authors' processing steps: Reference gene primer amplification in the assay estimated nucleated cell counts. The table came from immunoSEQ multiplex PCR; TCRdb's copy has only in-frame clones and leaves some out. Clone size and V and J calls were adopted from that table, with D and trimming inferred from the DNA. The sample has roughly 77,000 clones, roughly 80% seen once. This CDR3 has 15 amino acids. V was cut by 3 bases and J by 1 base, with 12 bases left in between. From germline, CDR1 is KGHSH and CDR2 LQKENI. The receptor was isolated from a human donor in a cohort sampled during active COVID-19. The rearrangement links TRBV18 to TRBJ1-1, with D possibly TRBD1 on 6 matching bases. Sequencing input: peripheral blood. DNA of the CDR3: TGTGCCAGCTCACCCCAAAGGACAGAGAACACTGAAGCTTTCTTT. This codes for CASSPQRTENTEAFF.